Only one count was recorded for the clone carrying this T cell receptor (beta chain). This record comes from a study of shared clonotypes between healthy human individuals. The length of the CDR3 is 15 residues. V dropped 3 bases and J dropped 3; count of bases not matched to a gene: 5. Germline V lookup: CDR1 SGHVS, CDR2 FNYEAQ. Using immunoSEQ multiplex PCR, the repertoire was profiled, and TCRdb retains in-frame clones only, with some absent. The sample yields roughly 1.4 million clones, about 98.5% seen once. The sequence derives from a man aged 25-40 years in good health. The chain joins TRBV7-6 to TRBJ2-3; TRBD1 matches 8 bases. The sample comprised naive CD4+ T cells sorted from blood. Sample subset: CD45RA+ positively selected. CDR3: CASSFDRGGTDTQYF. CDR3 coding DNA: TGTGCCAGCAGCTTTGACAGGGGAGGTACAGATACGCAGTATTTT.